This T cell receptor beta chain is drawn from a study of sequential checkpoint blockade in melanoma. Study-level information: Both treatment sequences were followed by maintenance nivolumab.

TCRdb's table, derived via immunoSEQ multiplex PCR, lists solely in-frame clones and lacks some. Counted here are 40,000 or so clones, 70% to 90% occurring once; the ten biggest clones make up 12%. V lost 0 bases and J lost 4; bases outside the gene matches: 5. Germline CDR1 SGDLS, CDR2 YYNGEE. The CDR3 totals 17 residues. Documented treatment: randomized to nivolumab then ipilimumab (arm A) or the reverse (arm B). Live CD3+CD8+ CD19− CD56− cells were sorted from PBMCs. The rearrangement uses TRBV9 and TRBJ2-2; TRBD2 matches 11 bases. The sequenced sample was CD8+ T cells sorted from blood (inferred from file names), obtained from a patient given nivolumab and ipilimumab in sequence. This clonotype was sampled from a human donor with melanoma. The CDR3 protein is CASSVGGTSGVTGELFF. The CDR3 region has the DNA TGTGCCAGCAGCGTAGGGGGGACTAGCGGAGTCACCGGGGAGCTGTTTTTT.